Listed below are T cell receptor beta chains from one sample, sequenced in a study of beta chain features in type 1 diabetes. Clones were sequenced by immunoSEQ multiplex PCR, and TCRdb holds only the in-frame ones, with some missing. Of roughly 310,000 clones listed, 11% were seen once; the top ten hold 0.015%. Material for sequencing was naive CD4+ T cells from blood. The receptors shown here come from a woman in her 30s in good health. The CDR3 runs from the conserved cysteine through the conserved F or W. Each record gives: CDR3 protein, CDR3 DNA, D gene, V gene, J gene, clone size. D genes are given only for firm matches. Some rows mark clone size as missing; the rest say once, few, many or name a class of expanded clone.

CASSDYRGGTEAFF,TGCGCCAGCAGCGACTACAGGGGGGGCACTGAAGCTTTCTTT,TRBD1,TRBV5-1,TRBJ1-1,.
CASSETSGSGEQYF,TGTGCCAGCAGCGAGACTAGCGGGAGTGGCGAGCAGTACTTC,TRBD2,TRBV6-5,TRBJ2-7,.
CASSGPLGQGGTGELFF,TGTGCCAGCAGCGGTCCTCTGGGACAGGGAGGAACCGGGGAGCTGTTTTTT,TRBD1,TRBV9,TRBJ2-2,few
CASSPGTDVTDTQYF,TGTGCCAGCAGTCCTGGGACAGACGTCACAGATACGCAGTATTTT,TRBD1,TRBV7-9,TRBJ2-3,.
CAIRTGGSYEQYF,TGTGCCATCAGGACAGGCGGTTCCTACGAGCAGTACTTC,.,TRBV10-3,TRBJ2-7,few
CASSLLSGRPTDTQYF,TGCGCCAGCAGCCTACTTAGCGGGAGGCCCACAGATACGCAGTATTTT,TRBD2,TRBV5-1,TRBJ2-3,.
CASSLWTSGKNEQFF,TGTGCCAGCAGTTTATGGACTAGCGGGAAGAATGAGCAGTTCTTC,TRBD2,TRBV28,TRBJ2-1,.
CASSQGQDAAEAFF,TGTGCCAGCAGTCAGGGACAGGATGCCGCCGAAGCTTTCTTT,TRBD1,TRBV6-5,TRBJ1-1,.
CASSVDLAGAYNEQFF,TGTGCCAGCAGCGTAGATCTAGCGGGGGCCTACAATGAGCAGTTCTTC,TRBD2,TRBV5-4,TRBJ2-1,few
CASSYTGGIETQYF,TGTGCCAGCAGCTATACAGGGGGCATTGAGACCCAGTACTTC,TRBD1,TRBV7-9,TRBJ2-5,few
CASSQDWSRAAEQYF,TGTGCCAGCAGCCAAGATTGGAGCAGGGCGGCGGAGCAGTACTTC,.,TRBV4-2,TRBJ2-7,few
CASSPGQMNTGELFF,TGTGCCAGCAGTCCGGGACAGATGAACACCGGGGAGCTGTTTTTT,TRBD1,TRBV27,TRBJ2-2,few
CASSQAGLADFKNIQYF,TGTGCCAGCAGCCAAGCGGGACTAGCGGATTTCAAAAACATTCAGTACTTC,TRBD2,TRBV14,TRBJ2-4,.
CASRLAGSHNEQFF,TGTGCCAGCAGATTAGCGGGATCCCACAATGAGCAGTTCTTC,TRBD2,TRBV6-1,TRBJ2-1,few
CASSVAGQGYNEQFF,TGTGCCAGCAGCGTAGCGGGACAGGGCTACAATGAGCAGTTCTTC,TRBD1,TRBV9,TRBJ2-1,.
CASSWVEGNTEAFF,TGCGCCAGCAGCTGGGTAGAGGGGAACACTGAAGCTTTCTTT,.,TRBV5-1,TRBJ1-1,.
CASSPANTGELFF,TGTGCCAGCAGTCCAGCGAACACCGGGGAGCTGTTTTTT,.,TRBV27,TRBJ2-2,.
CASSTTSGGYNEQFF,TGTGCCAGCAGCACTACTAGCGGGGGATACAATGAGCAGTTCTTC,TRBD2,TRBV7-2,TRBJ2-1,few
CASSLGQGHGTEAFF,TGTGCCAGCAGCTTGGGACAGGGGCACGGCACTGAAGCTTTCTTT,TRBD1,TRBV5-4,TRBJ1-1,.
CAISEYRGLEAFF,TGTGCCATCAGTGAGTACAGGGGACTTGAAGCTTTCTTT,TRBD1,TRBV10-3,TRBJ1-1,.
CASSPQGAQTQYF,TGTGCCAGCAGCCCTCAGGGGGCACAGACCCAGTACTTC,TRBD1,TRBV4-2,TRBJ2-5,.
CASSFQGTDTQYF,TGTGCCAGCAGCTTTCAGGGGACAGATACGCAGTATTTT,.,TRBV7-3,TRBJ2-3,.
CASSLSSPTQYF,TGTGCCAGCAGTTTATCCAGTCCGACCCAGTACTTC,.,TRBV28,TRBJ2-5,few
CSVVDSGRGPDTQYF,TGCAGCGTTGTGGATAGCGGGAGAGGGCCAGATACGCAGTATTTT,TRBD2,TRBV29-1,TRBJ2-3,.
CASSLEASRAREQYF,TGTGCCAGCAGCTTAGAGGCCAGCCGAGCGCGAGAGCAGTACTTC,.,TRBV11-1,TRBJ2-7,few
CASSLAGGQQETQYF,TGTGCTAGCAGCCTAGCGGGAGGCCAACAAGAGACCCAGTACTTC,TRBD2,TRBV7-7,TRBJ2-5,.
CASSLGAGVGETQYF,TGTGCCAGCAGCTTGGGGGCAGGGGTTGGGGAGACCCAGTACTTC,.,TRBV5-5,TRBJ2-5,few
CASSPLPGQAFATYGYTF,TGTGCCAGCAGCCCTCTTCCGGGACAGGCGTTCGCTACCTATGGCTACACCTTC,TRBD1,TRBV9,TRBJ1-2,.
CASSQREGGGHEQFF,TGCGCCAGCAGCCAGCGGGAGGGAGGGGGCCATGAGCAGTTCTTC,TRBD2,TRBV5-1,TRBJ2-1,few